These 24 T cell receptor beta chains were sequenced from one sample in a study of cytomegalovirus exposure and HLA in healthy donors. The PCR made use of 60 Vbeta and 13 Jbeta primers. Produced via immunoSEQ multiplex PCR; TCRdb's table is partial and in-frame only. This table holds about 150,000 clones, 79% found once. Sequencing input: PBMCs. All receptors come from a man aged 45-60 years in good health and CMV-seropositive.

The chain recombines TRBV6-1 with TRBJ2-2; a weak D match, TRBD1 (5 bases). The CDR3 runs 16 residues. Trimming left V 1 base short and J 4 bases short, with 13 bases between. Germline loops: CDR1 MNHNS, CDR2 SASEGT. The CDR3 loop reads CASSEGDRGFTGELFF. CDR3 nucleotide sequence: TGTGCCAGCAGTGAAGGGGATAGGGGCTTCACCGGGGAGCTGTTTTTT.

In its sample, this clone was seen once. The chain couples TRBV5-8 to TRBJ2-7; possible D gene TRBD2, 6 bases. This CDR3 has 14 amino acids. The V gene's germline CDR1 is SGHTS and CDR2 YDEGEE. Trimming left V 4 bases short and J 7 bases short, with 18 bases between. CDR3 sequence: CASSLLGLTFEQYF. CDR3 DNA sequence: TGTGCCAGCAGCCTATTGGGACTTACATTTGAGCAGTACTTC.

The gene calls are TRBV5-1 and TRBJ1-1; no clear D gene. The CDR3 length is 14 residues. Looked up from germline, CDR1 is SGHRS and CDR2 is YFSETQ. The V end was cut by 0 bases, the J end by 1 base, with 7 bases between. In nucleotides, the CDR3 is TGCGCCAGCAGCTTGGCGAGAGGGAACACTGAAGCTTTCTTT. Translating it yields CASSLARGNTEAFF.

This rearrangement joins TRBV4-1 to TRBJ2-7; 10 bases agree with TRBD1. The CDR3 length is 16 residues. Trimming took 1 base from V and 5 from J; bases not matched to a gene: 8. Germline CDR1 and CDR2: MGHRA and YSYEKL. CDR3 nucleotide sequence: TGCGCCAGCAGCCAAGGACCGGGACAGGGGTTCAACGAGCAGTACTTC. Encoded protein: CASSQGPGQGFNEQYF.

In nucleotides, the CDR3 is TGTGCCAGCAGCCTGGGACTAGCGGGCCTCCAGCAGTACTTC. It yields the protein CASSLGLAGLQQYF. This rearrangement joins TRBV7-8 to TRBJ2-5; 12 nucleotides match TRBD2. V lost 5 bases to trimming and J lost 11 bases; unmatched junction nucleotides: 9. Per the germline V gene, CDR1 is SGHVS and CDR2 is FQNEAQ. This CDR3 spans 14 amino acids.

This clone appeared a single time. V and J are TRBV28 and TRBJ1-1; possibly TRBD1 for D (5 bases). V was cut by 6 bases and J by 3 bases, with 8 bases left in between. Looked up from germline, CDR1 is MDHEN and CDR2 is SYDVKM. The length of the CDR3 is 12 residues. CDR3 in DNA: TGTGCCAGCAGCCAAGGGGACACTGAAGCTTTCTTT. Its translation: CASSQGDTEAFF.

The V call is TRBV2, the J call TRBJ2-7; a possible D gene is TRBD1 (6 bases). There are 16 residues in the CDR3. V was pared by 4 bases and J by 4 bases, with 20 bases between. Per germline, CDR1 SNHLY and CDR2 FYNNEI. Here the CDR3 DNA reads TGTGCCAGCAGTGTAGGCCTGGGACATGCCTTATACGAGCAGTACTTC. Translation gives CASSVGLGHALYEQYF.

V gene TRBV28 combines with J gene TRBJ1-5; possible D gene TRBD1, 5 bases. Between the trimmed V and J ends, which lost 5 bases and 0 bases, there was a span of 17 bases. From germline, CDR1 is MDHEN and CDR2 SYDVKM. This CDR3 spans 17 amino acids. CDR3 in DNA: TGTGCCAGCAGTCGGAGGGGAGTTAAGGATAGCAATCAGCCCCAGCATTTT. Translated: CASSRRGVKDSNQPQHF. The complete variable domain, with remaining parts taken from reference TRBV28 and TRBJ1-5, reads DVKVTQSSRYLVKRTGEKVFLECVQDMDHENMFWYRQDPGLGLRLIYFSYDVKMKEKGDIPEGYSVSREKKERFSLILESASTNQTSMYLCASSRRGVKDSNQPQHFGDGTRLSIL.

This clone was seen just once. In DNA, the CDR3 is TGTGCCAGCAGCTCATCTAGCGAAAGCGGGGAGCTGTTTTTT. Translating gives CASSSSSESGELFF. V usage is TRBV7-3 and J usage is TRBJ2-2, with D maybe TRBD2 (6 bases). V was clipped by 4 bases and J by 7 bases, with 13 bases between them. The CDR3 is made up of 14 amino acids. Germline CDR1 SGHTA, CDR2 FQGTGA.

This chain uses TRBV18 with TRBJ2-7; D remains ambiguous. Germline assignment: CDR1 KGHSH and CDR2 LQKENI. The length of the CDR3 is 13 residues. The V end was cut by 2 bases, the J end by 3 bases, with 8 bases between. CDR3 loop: CASSPIPDYEQYF. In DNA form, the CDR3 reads TGTGCCAGCTCACCAATTCCAGACTACGAGCAGTACTTC.

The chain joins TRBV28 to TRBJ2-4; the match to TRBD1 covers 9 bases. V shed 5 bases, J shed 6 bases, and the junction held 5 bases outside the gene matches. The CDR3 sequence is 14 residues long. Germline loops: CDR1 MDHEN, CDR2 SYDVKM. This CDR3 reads CASSPAGQGNIQYF. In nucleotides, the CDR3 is TGTGCCAGCAGTCCCGCGGGACAGGGAAACATTCAGTACTTC.

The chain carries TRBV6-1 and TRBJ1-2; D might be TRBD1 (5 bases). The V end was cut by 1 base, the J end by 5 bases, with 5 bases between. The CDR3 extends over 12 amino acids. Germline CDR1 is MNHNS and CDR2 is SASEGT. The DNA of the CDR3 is TGTGCCAGCAGTGAAGGACAGTATGGCTACACCTTC. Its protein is CASSEGQYGYTF.

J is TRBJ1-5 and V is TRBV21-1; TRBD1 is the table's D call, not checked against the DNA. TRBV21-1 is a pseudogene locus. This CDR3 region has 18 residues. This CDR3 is CASSQPATVYLSNQPQHF. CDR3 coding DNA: TGTGCCAGCAGCCAACCAGCGACAGTTTACCTTAGCAATCAGCCCCAGCATTTT.

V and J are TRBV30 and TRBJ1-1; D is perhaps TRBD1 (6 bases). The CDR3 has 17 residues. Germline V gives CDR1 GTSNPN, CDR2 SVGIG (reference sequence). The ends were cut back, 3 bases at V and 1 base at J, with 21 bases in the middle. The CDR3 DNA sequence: TGTGCCTGGAGGACGGGTTTTTCGGGACACCGGAACACTGAAGCTTTCTTT. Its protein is CAWRTGFSGHRNTEAFF.

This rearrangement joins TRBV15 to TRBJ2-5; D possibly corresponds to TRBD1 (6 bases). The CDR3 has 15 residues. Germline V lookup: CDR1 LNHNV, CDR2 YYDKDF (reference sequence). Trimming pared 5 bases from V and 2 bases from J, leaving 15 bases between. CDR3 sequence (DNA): TGTGCCACCAGCTCCCCGGACAGTCTACAAGAGACCCAGTACTTC. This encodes CATSSPDSLQETQYF.

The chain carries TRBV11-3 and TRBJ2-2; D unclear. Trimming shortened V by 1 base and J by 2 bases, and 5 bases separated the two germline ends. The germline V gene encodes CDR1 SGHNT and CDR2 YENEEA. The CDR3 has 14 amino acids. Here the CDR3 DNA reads TGTGCCAGCAGCTTAGGTCCAAACACCGGGGAGCTGTTTTTT. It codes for CASSLGPNTGELFF. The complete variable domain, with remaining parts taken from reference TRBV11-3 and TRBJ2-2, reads EAGVVQSPRYKIIEKKQPVAFWCNPISGHNTLYWYLQNLGQGPELLIRYENEEAVDDSQLPKDRFSAERLKGVDSTLKIQPAELGDSAVYLCASSLGPNTGELFFGEGSRLTVL.

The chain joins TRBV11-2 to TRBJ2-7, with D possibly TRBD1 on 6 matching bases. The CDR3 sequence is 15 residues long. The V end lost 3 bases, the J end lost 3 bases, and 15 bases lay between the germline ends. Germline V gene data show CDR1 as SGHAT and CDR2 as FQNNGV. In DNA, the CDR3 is TGTGCCAGCAGCTTCAGCAGGGGCTACAGCTACGAGCAGTACTTC. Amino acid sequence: CASSFSRGYSYEQYF.

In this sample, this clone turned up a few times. The CDR3 spells CASSLRGETQYF. CDR3 sequence (DNA): TGTGCCAGCAGTCTCAGGGGAGAGACCCAGTACTTC. V and J are TRBV27 and TRBJ2-5, with D possibly matching TRBD1 (6 bases). V was pared by 5 bases and J by 4 bases, with 8 bases between. The CDR3 has 12 amino acids. The germline CDR1 and CDR2 sequences are MNHEY and SMNVEV (reference sequence).

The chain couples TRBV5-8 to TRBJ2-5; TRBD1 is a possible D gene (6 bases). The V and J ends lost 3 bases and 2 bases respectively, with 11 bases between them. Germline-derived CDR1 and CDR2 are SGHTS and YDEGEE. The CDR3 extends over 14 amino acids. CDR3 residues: CASSSGQIQETQYF. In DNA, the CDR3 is TGTGCCAGCAGCTCAGGACAGATACAAGAGACCCAGTACTTC.

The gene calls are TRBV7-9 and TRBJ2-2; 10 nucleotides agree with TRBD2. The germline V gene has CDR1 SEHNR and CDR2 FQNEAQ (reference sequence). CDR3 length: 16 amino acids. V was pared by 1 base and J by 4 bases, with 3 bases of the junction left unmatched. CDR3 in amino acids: CASSLGLAGATGELFF. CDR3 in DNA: TGTGCCAGCAGCTTAGGGCTAGCGGGAGCCACCGGGGAGCTGTTTTTT.

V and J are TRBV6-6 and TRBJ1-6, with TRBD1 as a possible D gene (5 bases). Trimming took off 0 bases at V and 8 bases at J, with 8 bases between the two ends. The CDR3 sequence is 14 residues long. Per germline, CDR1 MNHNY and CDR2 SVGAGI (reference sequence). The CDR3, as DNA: TGTGCCAGCAGTTACTCAGGGGCAGATTCACCCCTCCACTTT. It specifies CASSYSGADSPLHF.

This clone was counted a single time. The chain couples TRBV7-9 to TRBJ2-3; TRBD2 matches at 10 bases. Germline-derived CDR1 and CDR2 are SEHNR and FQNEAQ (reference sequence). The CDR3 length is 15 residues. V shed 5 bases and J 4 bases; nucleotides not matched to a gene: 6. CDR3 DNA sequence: TGTGCCAGCAGCCCTAGCGGGGGTTCGGCAGATACGCAGTATTTT. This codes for CASSPSGGSADTQYF.

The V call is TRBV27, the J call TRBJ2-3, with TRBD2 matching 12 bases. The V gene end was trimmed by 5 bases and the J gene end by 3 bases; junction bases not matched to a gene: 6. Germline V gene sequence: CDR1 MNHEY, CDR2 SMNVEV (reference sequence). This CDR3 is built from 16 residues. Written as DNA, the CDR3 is TGTGCCAGCAGTCGTACCGGGACTAGCGGGACAGATACGCAGTATTTT. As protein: CASSRTGTSGTDTQYF.

This CDR3 reads CASSLQGALREGEDEQYF. The CDR3 DNA reads TGTGCCAGCAGCCTCCAGGGGGCGTTGAGGGAGGGGGAGGACGAGCAGTACTTC. The chain is built from TRBV5-6 and TRBJ2-7, with a tentative D call TRBD1 (8 bases). CDR1 is SGHDT and CDR2 is YYEEEE in the germline V gene. The CDR3 consists of 18 residues. V was pared by 4 bases and J by 5 bases, with 28 bases between.